The clone carrying this TCR delta chain counts as medium-sized. These data belong to a study of gamma-delta chains in newborns, infants, children. Germline assignment: CDR1 GEAIGNYY and CDR2 EKD. The CDR3 is 15 residues long. The ends lost 2 bases at V and 4 bases at J; junction bases unmatched: 9. TCRdb reprocessed the reads through CATT. The data hold some 10,000 delta-chain clones, with approximately 8.3% observed a single time. This clonotype was sampled from a child who was a newborn, infant or young child, either healthy, febrile or measles-vaccinated (not recorded which). The sequencing sample was made of blood. The genes are TRDV2 and TRDJ1; 7 positions match TRDD3. For the CDR3, the DNA is TGTGCCTGTGACATCCTTACTGGGGACAGCGATAAACTCATCTTT. Its translation: CACDILTGDSDKLIF.